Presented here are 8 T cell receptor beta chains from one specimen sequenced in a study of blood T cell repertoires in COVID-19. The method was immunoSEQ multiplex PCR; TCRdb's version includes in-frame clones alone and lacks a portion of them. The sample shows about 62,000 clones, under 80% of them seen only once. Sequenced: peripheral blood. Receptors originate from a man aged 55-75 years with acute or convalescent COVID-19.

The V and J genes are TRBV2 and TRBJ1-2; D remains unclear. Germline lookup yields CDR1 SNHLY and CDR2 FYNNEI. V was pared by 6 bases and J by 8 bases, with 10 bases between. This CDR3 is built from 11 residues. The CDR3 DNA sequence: TGTGCCAGCAGCGGTCCGGGGGGCTACACCTTC. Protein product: CASSGPGGYTF. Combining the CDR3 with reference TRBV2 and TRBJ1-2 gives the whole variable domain EPEVTQTPSHQVTQMGQEVILRCVPISNHLYFYWYRQILGQKVEFLVSFYNNEISEKSEIFDDQFSVERPDGSNFTLKIRSTKLEDSAMYFCASSGPGGYTFGSGTRLTVV.

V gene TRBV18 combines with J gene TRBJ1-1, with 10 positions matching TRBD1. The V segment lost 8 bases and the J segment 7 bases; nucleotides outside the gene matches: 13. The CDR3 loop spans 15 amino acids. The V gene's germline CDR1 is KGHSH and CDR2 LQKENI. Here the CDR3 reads CASQNSAGQGFEAFF. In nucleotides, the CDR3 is TGTGCCAGCCAGAACTCGGCGGGACAGGGGTTTGAAGCTTTCTTT.

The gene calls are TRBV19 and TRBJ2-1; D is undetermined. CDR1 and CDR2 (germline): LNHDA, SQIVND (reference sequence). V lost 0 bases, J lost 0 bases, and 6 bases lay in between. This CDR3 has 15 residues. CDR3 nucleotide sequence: TGTGCCAGTAGTATAGATCGGAGCTCCTACAATGAGCAGTTCTTC. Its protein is CASSIDRSSYNEQFF.

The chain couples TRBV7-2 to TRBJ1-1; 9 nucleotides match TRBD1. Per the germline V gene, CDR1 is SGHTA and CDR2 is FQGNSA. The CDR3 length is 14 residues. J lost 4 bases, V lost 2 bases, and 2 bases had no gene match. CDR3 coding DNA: TGTGCCAGCAGCTTACGACAGGGGGGCACTGAAGCTTTCTTT. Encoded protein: CASSLRQGGTEAFF.

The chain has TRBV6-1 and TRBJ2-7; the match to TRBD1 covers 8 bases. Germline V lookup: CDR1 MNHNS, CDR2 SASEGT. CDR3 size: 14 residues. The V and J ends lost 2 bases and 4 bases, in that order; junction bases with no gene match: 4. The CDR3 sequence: CASSETQGDYEQYF. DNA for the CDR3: TGTGCCAGCAGTGAAACACAGGGGGATTACGAGCAGTACTTC.

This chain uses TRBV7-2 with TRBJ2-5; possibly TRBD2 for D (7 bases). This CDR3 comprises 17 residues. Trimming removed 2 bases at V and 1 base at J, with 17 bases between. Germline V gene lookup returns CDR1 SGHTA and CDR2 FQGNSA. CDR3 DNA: TGTGCCAGCAGCTTATGGGCTAGTCGGGGGGCCCAAGAGACCCAGTACTTC. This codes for CASSLWASRGAQETQYF.

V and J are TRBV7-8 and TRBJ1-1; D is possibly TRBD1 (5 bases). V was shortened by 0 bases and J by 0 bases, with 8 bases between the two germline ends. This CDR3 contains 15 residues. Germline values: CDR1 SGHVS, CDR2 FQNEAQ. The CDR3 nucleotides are TGTGCCAGCAGCTTAGCGGGGCTGTTGAACACTGAAGCTTTCTTT. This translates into CASSLAGLLNTEAFF.

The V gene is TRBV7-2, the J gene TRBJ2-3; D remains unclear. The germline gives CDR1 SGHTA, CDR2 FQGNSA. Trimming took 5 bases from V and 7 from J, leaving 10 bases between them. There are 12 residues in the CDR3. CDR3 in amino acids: CASSDIVNTQYF. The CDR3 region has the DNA TGTGCCAGCAGCGACATTGTGAATACGCAGTATTTT. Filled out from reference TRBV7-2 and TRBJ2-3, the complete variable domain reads GAGVSQSPSNKVTEKGKDVELRCDPISGHTALYWYRQSLGQGLEFLIYFQGNSAPDKSGLPSDRFSAERTGGSVSTLTIQRTQQEDSAVYLCASSDIVNTQYFGPGTRLTVL.